This is a list of T cell receptor beta chains from one sample in a study of response to subunit inactivated influenza vaccine. One entry per CDR3 protein, called by TCRdb with MiXCR from the RT-PCR reads. The sample shows approximately 310,000 distinct CDR3 sequences, roughly a fifth of them seen only once. Sample: PBMCs from blood, taken about 20 months after vaccination. All receptors come from a man aged 45 to 70 who received an inactivated influenza vaccine. Both conserved end residues are trimmed from each CDR3.

V,J,CDR3
TRBV6-6,TRBJ2-1,ASSETGVGKVF
TRBV7-6,TRBJ2-2,ASSLPSPTGELF
TRBV28,TRBJ2-1,ASTLGTSGGYNEQF
TRBV6-2/TRBV6-3,TRBJ1-1,ASSYSTGRGTEAF
TRBV6-1,TRBJ2-6,ASRKGPHEAVPGANVLT
TRBV2,TRBJ2-7,ASSREGQYEQY
TRBV5-1,TRBJ2-1,ASRALADSYNEQF
TRBV6-1,TRBJ1-6,ASSPRRTNSPLH
TRBV6-1,TRBJ1-2,ASSQQGYYGYT
TRBV12-3/TRBV12-4,TRBJ2-2,ASSPPAGELF
TRBV7-2,TRBJ2-3,ASSTRTGRSTDTQY
TRBV2,TRBJ2-3,ASKKRGAAADTQY
TRBV3-1,TRBJ2-5,ACSKDAYLAGGQETQY
TRBV11-2,TRBJ2-7,ASSQGRQGSSEQY
TRBV20-1,TRBJ2-1,SARDQRGQF
TRBV4-3,TRBJ1-1,ASSQERSINTEAF
TRBV7-8,TRBJ2-7,ASSHRGYTYEQY
TRBV7-9,TRBJ2-4,ASSLEHSHQY
TRBV6-1,TRBJ2-3,ASSLRDRGLWDTQY
TRBV3-1,TRBJ1-2,ASSQDTAGVYGYT
TRBV24-1,TRBJ1-6,ATSEAGTVSPLH
TRBV5-1,TRBJ1-4,ASSLARKNCF
TRBV19,TRBJ1-6,ASSILGHSYNSPLH
TRBV28,TRBJ1-4,ASSWAGATNEKLF
TRBV11-1,TRBJ2-5,ASSLGLGGATSRETQY
TRBV20-1,TRBJ2-5,SARRWTISLETQY
TRBV28,TRBJ2-7,ASSGVGFTEQY
TRBV20-1,TRBJ1-1,SAPGEGNTEAF
TRBV3-1,TRBJ1-1,ASSQETEAF
TRBV12-3/TRBV12-4,TRBJ1-2,ASRHPLWGQGYGYT
TRBV18,TRBJ2-5,ASTKNVAVAPRETQY
TRBV5-4,TRBJ2-5,ASSPTGWQETQY
TRBV12-3/TRBV12-4,TRBJ1-1,ASSLSGTGNTEAF
TRBV30,TRBJ2-2,ACRPGPQNTGELF
TRBV6-5,TRBJ1-1,ASSYDQPLSTEAF
TRBV20-1,TRBJ2-5,SASRGQGQETQY
TRBV5-1,TRBJ1-1,ASSLPGKNTEAF
TRBV12-3/TRBV12-4,TRBJ1-1,ASSLARGNTEAF
TRBV12-3/TRBV12-4,TRBJ2-3,ASSPVGGRADTQY
TRBV6-2/TRBV6-3,TRBJ1-6,ASSYPTTHLGSPLH
TRBV6-1,TRBJ1-5,ASRGDSPNQPQH
TRBV12-3/TRBV12-4,TRBJ1-1,ASSPRDNTEAF
TRBV6-1,TRBJ2-7,ASRKTSGGAYEQY
TRBV28,TRBJ1-5,ASSLLRTGTGNQPQH
TRBV18,TRBJ2-1,ASSLQTSGSSHNEQF
TRBV20-1,TRBJ2-5,SASVSGRKTQY
TRBV3-1,TRBJ2-2,ASSQTWGRNTGELF
TRBV5-6,TRBJ2-7,ASSLAENSYEQY
TRBV10-3,TRBJ1-2,AISETGTRATGQGYGYT
TRBV20-1,TRBJ2-7,SARSIAVVLYEQY
TRBV18,TRBJ2-3,ASSTGTGVYTDTQY
TRBV4-3,TRBJ2-1,ASSQVVSSYNEQF
TRBV2,TRBJ1-4,ASTVTGRTNEKLF
TRBV7-9,TRBJ1-5,ASSRSGQGSQH